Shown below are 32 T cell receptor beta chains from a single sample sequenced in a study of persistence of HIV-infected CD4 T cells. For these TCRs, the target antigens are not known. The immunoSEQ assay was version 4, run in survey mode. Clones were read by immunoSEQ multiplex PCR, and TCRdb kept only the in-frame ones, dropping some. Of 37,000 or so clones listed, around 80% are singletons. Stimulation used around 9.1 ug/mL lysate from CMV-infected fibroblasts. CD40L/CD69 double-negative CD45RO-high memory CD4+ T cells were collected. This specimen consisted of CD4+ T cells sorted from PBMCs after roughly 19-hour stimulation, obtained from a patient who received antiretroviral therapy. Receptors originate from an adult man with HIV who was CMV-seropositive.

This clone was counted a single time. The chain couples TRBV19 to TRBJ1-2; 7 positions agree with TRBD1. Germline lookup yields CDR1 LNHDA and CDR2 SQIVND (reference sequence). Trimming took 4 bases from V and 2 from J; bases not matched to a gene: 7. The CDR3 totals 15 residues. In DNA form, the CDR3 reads TGTGCCAGTAGTACGACAGGGATGGGAAACTATGGCTACACCTTC. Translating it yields CASSTTGMGNYGYTF.

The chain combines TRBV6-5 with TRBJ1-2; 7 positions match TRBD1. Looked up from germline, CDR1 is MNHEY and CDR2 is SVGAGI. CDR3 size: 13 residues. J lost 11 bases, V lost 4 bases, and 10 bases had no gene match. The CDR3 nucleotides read TGTGCCAGCAGTTCGAGCTACAGGGGAGGGTACACCTTC. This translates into CASSSSYRGGYTF.

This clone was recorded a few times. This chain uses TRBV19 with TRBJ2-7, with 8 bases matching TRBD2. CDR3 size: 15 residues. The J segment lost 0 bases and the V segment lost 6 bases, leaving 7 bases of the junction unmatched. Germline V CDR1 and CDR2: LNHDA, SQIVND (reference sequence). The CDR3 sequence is CASRMAGGASYEQYF. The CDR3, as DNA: TGTGCCAGTAGGATGGCGGGGGGTGCCTCCTACGAGCAGTACTTC.

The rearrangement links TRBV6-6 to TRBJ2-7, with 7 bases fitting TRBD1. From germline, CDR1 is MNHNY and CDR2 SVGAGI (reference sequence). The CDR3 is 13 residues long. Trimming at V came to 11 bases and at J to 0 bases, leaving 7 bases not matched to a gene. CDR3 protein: CASGGTSSYEQYF. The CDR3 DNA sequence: TGTGCCTCAGGGGGTACCAGCTCCTACGAGCAGTACTTC.

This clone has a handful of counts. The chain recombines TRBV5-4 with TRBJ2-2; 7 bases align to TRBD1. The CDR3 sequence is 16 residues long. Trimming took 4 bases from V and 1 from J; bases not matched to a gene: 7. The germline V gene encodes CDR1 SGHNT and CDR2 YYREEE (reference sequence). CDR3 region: CASSARRTGNTGELFF. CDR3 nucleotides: TGTGCCAGCAGCGCCCGTAGGACAGGGAACACCGGGGAGCTGTTTTTT. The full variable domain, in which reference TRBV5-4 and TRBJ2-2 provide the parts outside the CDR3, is ETGVTQSPTHLIKTRGQQVTLRCSSQSGHNTVSWYQQALGQGPQFIFQYYREEENGRGNFPPRFSGLQFPNYSSELNVNALELDDSALYLCASSARRTGNTGELFFGEGSRLTVL.

The CDR3, as DNA: TGTGCCAGCAGCCAAAGCTCCGACACCATATATTTT. It yields the protein CASSQSSDTIYF. The chain combines TRBV3-1 (or the pseudogene TRBV3-2) with TRBJ1-3; D is unclear. The CDR3 has 12 amino acids. Trimming removed 2 bases from V and 8 bases from J, with 7 bases in between. Germline CDR1 reads LGHDT; CDR2 reads YNNKEL (reference sequence).

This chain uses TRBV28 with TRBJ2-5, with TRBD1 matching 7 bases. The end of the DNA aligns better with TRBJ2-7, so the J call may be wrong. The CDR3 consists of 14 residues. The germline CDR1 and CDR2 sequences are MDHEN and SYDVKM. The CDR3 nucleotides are TGTGCCAGCAGTTCAGGGACAGTAACCTACGAGCAGTACTTC. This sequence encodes CASSSGTVTYEQYF.

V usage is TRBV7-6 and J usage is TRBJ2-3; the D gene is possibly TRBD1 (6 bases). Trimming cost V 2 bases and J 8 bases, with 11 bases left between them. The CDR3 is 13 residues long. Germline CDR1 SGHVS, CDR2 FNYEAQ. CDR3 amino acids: CASSLQGYGTQYF. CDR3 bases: TGTGCCAGCAGCTTACAGGGGTACGGTACGCAGTATTTT. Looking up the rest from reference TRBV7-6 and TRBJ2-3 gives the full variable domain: GAGVSQSPRYKVTKRGQDVALRCDPISGHVSLYWYRQALGQGPEFLTYFNYEAQQDKSGLPNDRFSAERPEGSISTLTIQRTEQRDSAMYRCASSLQGYGTQYFGPGTRLTVL.

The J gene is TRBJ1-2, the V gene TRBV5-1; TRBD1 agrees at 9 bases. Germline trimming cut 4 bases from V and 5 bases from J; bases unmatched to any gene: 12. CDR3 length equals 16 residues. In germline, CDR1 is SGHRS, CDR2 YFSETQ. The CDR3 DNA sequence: TGCGCCAGCAGCCAGGAGGACAGGGGAGTCGCTTATGGCTACACCTTC. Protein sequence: CASSQEDRGVAYGYTF.

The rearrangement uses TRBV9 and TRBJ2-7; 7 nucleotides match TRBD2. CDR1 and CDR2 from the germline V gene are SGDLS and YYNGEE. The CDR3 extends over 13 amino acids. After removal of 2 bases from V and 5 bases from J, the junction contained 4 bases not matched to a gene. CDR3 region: CASSVAGDNEQYF. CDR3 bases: TGTGCCAGCAGCGTGGCGGGGGATAACGAGCAGTACTTC.

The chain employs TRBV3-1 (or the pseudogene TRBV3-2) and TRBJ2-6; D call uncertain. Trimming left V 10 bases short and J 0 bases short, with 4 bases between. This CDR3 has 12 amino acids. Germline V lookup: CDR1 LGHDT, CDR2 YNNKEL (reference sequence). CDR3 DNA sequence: TGTGCCACCCTCTCTGGGGCCAACGTCCTGACTTTC. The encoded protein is CATLSGANVLTF.

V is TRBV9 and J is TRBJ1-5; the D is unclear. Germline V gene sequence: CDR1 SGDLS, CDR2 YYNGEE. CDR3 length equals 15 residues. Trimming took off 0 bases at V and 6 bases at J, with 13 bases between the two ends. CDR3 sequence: CASSVAGLPGQPQHF. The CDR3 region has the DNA TGTGCCAGCAGCGTAGCGGGCTTGCCGGGTCAGCCCCAGCATTTT.

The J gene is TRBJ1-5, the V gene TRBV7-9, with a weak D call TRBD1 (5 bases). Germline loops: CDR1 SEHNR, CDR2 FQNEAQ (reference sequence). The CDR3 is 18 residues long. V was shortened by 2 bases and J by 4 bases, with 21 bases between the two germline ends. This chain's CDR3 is CASSLTFNRDRENQPQHF. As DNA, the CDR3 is TGTGCCAGCAGCTTAACATTCAACCGGGACCGAGAAAATCAGCCCCAGCATTTT.

The CDR3 spells CAWNRVLKSPLHF. The DNA of the CDR3 is TGTGCCTGGAACAGGGTTTTGAAATCACCCCTCCACTTT. The genes are TRBV30 and TRBJ1-6; D might be TRBD1 (6 bases). This CDR3 has 13 residues. CDR1 is GTSNPN and CDR2 is SVGIG in the germline V gene (reference sequence). The ends were cut back, 4 bases at V and 10 bases at J, with 14 bases in the middle.

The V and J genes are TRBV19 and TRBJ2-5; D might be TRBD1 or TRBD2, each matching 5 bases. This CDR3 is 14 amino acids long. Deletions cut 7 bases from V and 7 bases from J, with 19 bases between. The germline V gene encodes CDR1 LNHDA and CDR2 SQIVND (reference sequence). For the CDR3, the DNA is TGTGCCAGTACCAGGGACGGGGCCCAGGCGACCCAGTACTTC. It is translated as CASTRDGAQATQYF.

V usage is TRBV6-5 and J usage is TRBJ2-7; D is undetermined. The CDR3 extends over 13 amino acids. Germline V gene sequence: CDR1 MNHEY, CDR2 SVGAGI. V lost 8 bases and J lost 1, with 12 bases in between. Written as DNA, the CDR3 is TGTGCCAGCGGTCCCCTACTTTCCTACGAGCAGTACTTC. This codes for CASGPLLSYEQYF.

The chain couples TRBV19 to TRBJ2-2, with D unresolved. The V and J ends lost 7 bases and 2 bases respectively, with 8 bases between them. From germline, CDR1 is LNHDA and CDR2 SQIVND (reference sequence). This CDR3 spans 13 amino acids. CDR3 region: CASKNRNTGELFF. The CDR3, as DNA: TGTGCCAGTAAAAACAGAAACACCGGGGAGCTGTTTTTT.

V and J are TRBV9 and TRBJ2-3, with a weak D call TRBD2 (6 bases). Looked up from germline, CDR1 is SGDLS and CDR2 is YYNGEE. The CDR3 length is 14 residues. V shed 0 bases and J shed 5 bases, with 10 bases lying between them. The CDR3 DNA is TGTGCCAGCAGCGTAGGAGGGGAGGAAGATACGCAGTATTTT. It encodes CASSVGGEEDTQYF.

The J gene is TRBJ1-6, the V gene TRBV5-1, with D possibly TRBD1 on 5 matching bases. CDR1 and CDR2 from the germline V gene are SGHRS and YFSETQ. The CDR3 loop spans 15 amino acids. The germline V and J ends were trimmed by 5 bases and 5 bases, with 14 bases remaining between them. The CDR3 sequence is CASSMGTQDNSPLHF. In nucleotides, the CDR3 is TGCGCCAGCAGTATGGGGACCCAGGATAATTCACCCCTCCACTTT.

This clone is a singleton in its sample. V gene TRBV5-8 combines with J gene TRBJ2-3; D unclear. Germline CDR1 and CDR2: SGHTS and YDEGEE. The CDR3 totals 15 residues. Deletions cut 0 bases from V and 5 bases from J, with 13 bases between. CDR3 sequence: CASSLGQEVGDTQYF. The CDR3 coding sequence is TGTGCCAGCAGCTTGGGGCAGGAAGTCGGAGATACGCAGTATTTT.

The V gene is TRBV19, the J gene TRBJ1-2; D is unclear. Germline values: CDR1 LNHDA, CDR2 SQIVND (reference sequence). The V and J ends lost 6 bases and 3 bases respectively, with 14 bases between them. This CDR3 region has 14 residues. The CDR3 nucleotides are TGTGCCAGTAGCATGGAGTGGCGGGACTATGGCTACACCTTC. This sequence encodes CASSMEWRDYGYTF. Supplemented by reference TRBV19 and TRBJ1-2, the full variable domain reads DGGITQSPKYLFRKEGQNVTLSCEQNLNHDAMYWYRQDPGQGLRLIYYSQIVNDFQKGDIAEGYSVSREKKESFPLTVTSAQKNPTAFYLCASSMEWRDYGYTFGSGTRLTVV.

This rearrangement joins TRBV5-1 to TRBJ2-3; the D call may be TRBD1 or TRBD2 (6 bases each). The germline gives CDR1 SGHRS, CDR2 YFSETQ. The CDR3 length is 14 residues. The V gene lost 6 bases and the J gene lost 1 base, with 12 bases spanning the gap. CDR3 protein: CASTSRGGTDTQYF. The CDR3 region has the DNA TGCGCCAGCACCTCTAGGGGGGGCACAGATACGCAGTATTTT.

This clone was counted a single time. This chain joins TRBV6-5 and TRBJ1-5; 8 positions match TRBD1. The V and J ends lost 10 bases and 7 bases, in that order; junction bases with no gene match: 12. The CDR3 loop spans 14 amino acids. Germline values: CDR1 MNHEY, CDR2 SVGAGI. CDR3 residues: CAISFRGREQPQHF. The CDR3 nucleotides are TGTGCCATCTCTTTCAGGGGGCGCGAACAGCCCCAGCATTTT.

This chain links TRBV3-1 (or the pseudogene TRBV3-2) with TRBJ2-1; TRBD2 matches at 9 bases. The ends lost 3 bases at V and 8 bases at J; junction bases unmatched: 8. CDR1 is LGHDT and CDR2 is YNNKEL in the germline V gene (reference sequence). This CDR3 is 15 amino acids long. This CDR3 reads CASSQLAGNRHEQFF. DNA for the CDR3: TGTGCCAGCAGCCAGCTAGCGGGGAACCGACATGAGCAGTTCTTC.

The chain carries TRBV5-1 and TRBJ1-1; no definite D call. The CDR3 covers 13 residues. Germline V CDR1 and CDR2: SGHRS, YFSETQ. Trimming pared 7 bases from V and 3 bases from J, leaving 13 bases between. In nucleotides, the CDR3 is TGCGCCAGCCGTTCGGGGTTAGACACTGAAGCTTTCTTT. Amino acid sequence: CASRSGLDTEAFF.

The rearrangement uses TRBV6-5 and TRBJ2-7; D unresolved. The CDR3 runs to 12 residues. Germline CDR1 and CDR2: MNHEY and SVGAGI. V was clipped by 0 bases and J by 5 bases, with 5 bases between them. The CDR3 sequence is CASSYSQDEQYF. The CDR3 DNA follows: TGTGCCAGCAGTTACTCCCAGGACGAGCAGTACTTC.

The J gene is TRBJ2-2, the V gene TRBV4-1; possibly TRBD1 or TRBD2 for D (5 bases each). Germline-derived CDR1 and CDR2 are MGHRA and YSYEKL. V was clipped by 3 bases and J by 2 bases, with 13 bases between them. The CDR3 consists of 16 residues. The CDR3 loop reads CASSHTGTRNTGELFF. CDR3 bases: TGCGCCAGCAGCCATACTGGGACCAGAAACACCGGGGAGCTGTTTTTT.

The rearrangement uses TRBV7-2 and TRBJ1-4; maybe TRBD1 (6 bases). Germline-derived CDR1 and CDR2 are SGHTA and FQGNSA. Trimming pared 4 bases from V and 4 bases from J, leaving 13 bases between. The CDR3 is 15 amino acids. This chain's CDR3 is CASSWNGQNNEKLFF. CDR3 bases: TGTGCCAGCAGCTGGAATGGACAGAATAATGAAAAACTGTTTTTT.

In DNA form, the CDR3 reads TGTGCCAGCTCATACACCGACACTGAAGCTTTCTTT. This translates into CASSYTDTEAFF. The chain links TRBV18 to TRBJ1-1, with D hard to call. This CDR3 is built from 12 residues. Germline V gene sequence: CDR1 KGHSH, CDR2 LQKENI. Trimming pared 5 bases from V and 3 bases from J, leaving 7 bases between.

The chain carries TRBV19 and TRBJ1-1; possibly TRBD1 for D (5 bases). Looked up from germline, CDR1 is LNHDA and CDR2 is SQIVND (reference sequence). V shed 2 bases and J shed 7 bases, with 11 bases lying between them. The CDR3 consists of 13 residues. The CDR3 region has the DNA TGTGCCAGTAGTATAAGCAGGGCGGTTGAAGCTTTCTTT. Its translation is CASSISRAVEAFF.

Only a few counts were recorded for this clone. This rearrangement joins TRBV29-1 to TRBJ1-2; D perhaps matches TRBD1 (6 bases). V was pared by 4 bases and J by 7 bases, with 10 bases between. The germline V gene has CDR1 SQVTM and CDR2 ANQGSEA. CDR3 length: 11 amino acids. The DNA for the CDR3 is TGCAGCGTTGTTTTGACAGGTGGCTACACCTTC. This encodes CSVVLTGGYTF. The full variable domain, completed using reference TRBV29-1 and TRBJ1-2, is SAVISQKPSRDICQRGTSLTIQCQVDSQVTMMFWYRQQPGQSLTLIATANQGSEATYESGFVIDKFPISRPNLTFSTLTVSNMSPEDSSIYLCSVVLTGGYTFGSGTRLTVV.

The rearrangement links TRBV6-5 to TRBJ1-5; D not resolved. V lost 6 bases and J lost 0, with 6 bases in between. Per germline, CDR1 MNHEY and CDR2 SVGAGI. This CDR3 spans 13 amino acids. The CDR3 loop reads CASRKDSNQPQHF. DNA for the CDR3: TGTGCCAGCAGAAAGGATAGCAATCAGCCCCAGCATTTT.